This passage covers 21 T cell receptor beta chains from one sample sequenced in a study of cytomegalovirus exposure and HLA in healthy donors. PCR primers comprised 60 Vbeta and 13 Jbeta primers. Here immunoSEQ multiplex PCR was the method, and the copy in TCRdb shows in-frame clones only, minus some. The repertoire consists of roughly 55,000 clones, with roughly 77% occurring once and the leading ten covering approximately 2.3%. The sample comprised PBMCs. These receptors all stem from a female donor in good health and CMV-seronegative.

The V call is TRBV19, the J call TRBJ1-3; TRBD1 is a possible D gene (6 bases). Trimming removed 5 bases at V and 0 bases at J, with 14 bases between. In germline, CDR1 is LNHDA, CDR2 SQIVND (reference sequence). The CDR3 runs to 16 residues. CDR3 sequence (DNA): TGTGCCAGTAGTGTACTACAGGGCAGCTCTGGAAACACCATATATTTT. Translating gives CASSVLQGSSGNTIYF.

Note on this clone: Different DNA sequences within this sample yield the same CDR3. The chain links TRBV29-1 to TRBJ2-7, with D perhaps TRBD2 (5 bases). This CDR3 region has 12 residues. Deletions cut 4 bases from V and 4 bases from J, with 11 bases between. Germline CDR1 SQVTM, CDR2 ANQGSEA. The CDR3 DNA reads TGCAGCGTTGCGGGAAGCCCTTACGAGCAGTACTTC. Protein product: CSVAGSPYEQYF.

This clone was observed a handful of times. This chain joins TRBV7-9 and TRBJ2-2, with 7 bases identical to TRBD1. Trimming cost V 5 bases and J 1 base; bases outside gene matches: 7. The CDR3 consists of 16 residues. Germline CDR1 reads SEHNR; CDR2 reads FQNEAQ (reference sequence). The CDR3 spells CASSKPGTENTGELFF. CDR3 coding DNA: TGTGCCAGCAGCAAACCCGGGACAGAGAACACCGGGGAGCTGTTTTTT.

The CDR3 protein is CASSLTGENITDTQYF. CDR3 bases: TGTGCCAGCAGCCTGACAGGGGAAAATATCACAGATACGCAGTATTTT. The V gene is TRBV21-1, the J gene TRBJ2-3; the table names TRBD1, a call not compared with the DNA. TRBV21-1 is labeled a pseudogene. The CDR3 length is 16 residues.

The rearrangement links TRBV14 to TRBJ2-1, with TRBD2 matching 8 bases. The CDR3 length is 17 residues. J lost 9 bases, V lost 0 bases, and 13 bases had no gene match. Germline-derived CDR1 and CDR2 are SGHDN and FVKESK. For the CDR3, the DNA is TGTGCCAGCAGCCAAGATGGGAGGCGGACTAGCCGCGGTGAGCAGTTCTTC. It translates to CASSQDGRRTSRGEQFF. Based on the CDR3 plus reference TRBV14 and TRBJ2-1, the full variable domain is EAGVTQFPSHSVIEKGQTVTLRCDPISGHDNLYWYRRVMGKEIKFLLHFVKESKQDESGMPNNRFLAERTGGTYSTLKVQPAELEDSGVYFCASSQDGRRTSRGEQFFGPGTRLTVL.

Within the sample, this clone is medium-sized. The same CDR3 is also encoded by other DNA sequences in this sample. This rearrangement joins TRBV7-9 to TRBJ1-3; no firm D call. The V end lost 2 bases, the J end lost 7 bases, and 12 bases lay between the germline ends. This CDR3 comprises 14 residues. CDR1 is SEHNR and CDR2 is FQNEAQ in the germline V gene (reference sequence). The CDR3 sequence is CASSLTPDGNTIYF. The CDR3 nucleotides read TGTGCCAGCAGCTTAACCCCAGACGGGAACACCATATATTTT.

The chain joins TRBV19 to TRBJ2-6; 7 bases are a match to TRBD1. The V segment lost 7 bases and the J segment 0 bases; nucleotides outside the gene matches: 9. The CDR3 totals 17 residues. Germline assignment: CDR1 LNHDA and CDR2 SQIVND (reference sequence). The chain's CDR3 is CASTQTGSNSGANVLTF. CDR3 bases: TGTGCCAGTACCCAGACAGGGTCAAACTCTGGGGCCAACGTCCTGACTTTC. Combining the CDR3 with reference TRBV19 and TRBJ2-6 gives the whole variable domain DGGITQSPKYLFRKEGQNVTLSCEQNLNHDAMYWYRQDPGQGLRLIYYSQIVNDFQKGDIAEGYSVSREKKESFPLTVTSAQKNPTAFYLCASTQTGSNSGANVLTFGAGSRLTVL.

With respect to this clone: This specimen includes other DNA sequences encoding the same CDR3. V and J are TRBV23-1 and TRBJ1-6; D is ambiguous. TRBV23-1 is identified as an open reading frame with a role that is uncertain. V lost 0 bases to trimming and J lost 0 bases, with 12 bases between them. The CDR3 length is 18 residues. The CDR3 nucleotides are TGCGCCAGCAGTCAATCTGGGCCGGCAAGCTCCTATAATTCACCCCTCCACTTT. Its translation: CASSQSGPASSYNSPLHF.

Worth noting for this clone: This same CDR3 is encoded by further DNA sequences in the sample. CDR3 region: CAWSVGGGGWYGYTF. Written as DNA, the CDR3 is TGTGCCTGGAGTGTTGGGGGGGGTGGCTGGTATGGCTACACCTTC. The chain recombines TRBV30 with TRBJ1-2; D perhaps matches TRBD1 (5 bases). Looked up from germline, CDR1 is GTSNPN and CDR2 is SVGIG (reference sequence). V dropped 0 bases and J dropped 5 bases, with 16 bases sitting between them. This CDR3 spans 15 amino acids.

The genes are TRBV19 and TRBJ1-1; D unresolved. In germline, CDR1 is LNHDA, CDR2 SQIVND (reference sequence). Trimming took off 3 bases at V and 0 bases at J, with 8 bases between the two ends. This CDR3 region has 14 residues. The CDR3 sequence is CASSIYGLNTEAFF. CDR3 DNA sequence: TGTGCCAGTAGTATCTACGGGTTGAACACTGAAGCTTTCTTT.

The rearrangement links TRBV6-5 to TRBJ2-7; D is unclear. The CDR3 runs to 12 residues. V lost 5 bases and J lost 2, with 7 bases in between. The V gene's germline CDR1 is MNHEY and CDR2 SVGAGI. The CDR3 reads CASSRSPYEQYF. The CDR3 nucleotides are TGTGCCAGCAGTCGTTCCCCCTACGAGCAGTACTTC.

V and J are TRBV19 and TRBJ2-7; 11 bases line up with TRBD1. The germline CDR1 and CDR2 sequences are LNHDA and SQIVND (reference sequence). The J segment lost 5 bases and the V segment lost 6 bases, leaving 3 bases of the junction unmatched. The CDR3 contains 13 residues. In nucleotides, the CDR3 is TGTGCCAGTAGCCGGACAGGGGGCCACGAGCAGTACTTC. This translates into CASSRTGGHEQYF.

The CDR3 DNA reads as TGTGCCAGCAGGTACAGGGATTCACCCCTCCACTTT. Protein sequence: CASRYRDSPLHF. The chain uses TRBV27 and TRBJ1-6; a weak D match, TRBD1 (6 bases). Trimming stripped 6 bases from V and 8 bases from J, with 8 bases between. Germline V gene lookup returns CDR1 MNHEY and CDR2 SMNVEV (reference sequence). The CDR3 consists of 12 residues.

The chain combines TRBV29-1 with TRBJ2-5, with 11 bases identical to TRBD1. CDR1 SQVTM and CDR2 ANQGSEA come from the germline V gene. The V and J ends lost 5 bases and 7 bases, in that order; junction bases with no gene match: 3. CDR3 size: 12 residues. The CDR3 coding sequence is TGCAGCGTTACGGGACAGGGGGGGACCCAGTACTTC. Translation gives CSVTGQGGTQYF.

This chain links TRBV6-5 with TRBJ1-6; the D is unclear. The CDR3 is 14 amino acids. V lost 8 bases, J lost 10 bases, and 18 bases lay in between. The V gene's germline CDR1 is MNHEY and CDR2 SVGAGI. DNA of the CDR3: TGTGCCAGCGCGGCGCAAGTAGAGGGCTCACCCCTCCACTTT. The encoded protein is CASAAQVEGSPLHF.

The CDR3 is CASDDRDRDYGYTF. The CDR3 DNA is TGTGCCAGCGACGACCGGGACAGGGACTATGGCTACACCTTC. The chain recombines TRBV6-6 with TRBJ1-2; 9 nucleotides match TRBD1. This CDR3 region has 14 residues. V dropped 8 bases and J dropped 3; count of bases not matched to a gene: 7. Germline V gene data show CDR1 as MNHNY and CDR2 as SVGAGI (reference sequence).

This clone was counted a few times. The chain uses TRBV6-6 and TRBJ2-7; tentative D call: TRBD1 (7 bases). The CDR3 runs 12 residues. Germline CDR1 MNHNY, CDR2 SVGAGI (reference sequence). Trimming removed 5 bases from V and 7 bases from J, with 12 bases in between. The CDR3: CASSKTGREQYF. Written as DNA, the CDR3 is TGTGCCAGCAGTAAGACAGGGAGGGAGCAGTACTTC.

This sequence joins TRBV2 and TRBJ1-6, with 9 bases matching TRBD1. Looked up from germline, CDR1 is SNHLY and CDR2 is FYNNEI. Trimming cost V 8 bases and J 8 bases; bases outside gene matches: 4. CDR3 length: 13 amino acids. The CDR3 DNA follows: TGTGCCAGCTTGGACAGGGGAGATTCACCCCTCCACTTT. It yields the protein CASLDRGDSPLHF. Complete variable domain (other parts from reference TRBV2 and TRBJ1-6): EPEVTQTPSHQVTQMGQEVILRCVPISNHLYFYWYRQILGQKVEFLVSFYNNEISEKSEIFDDQFSVERPDGSNFTLKIRSTKLEDSAMYFCASLDRGDSPLHFGNGTRLTVT.

This clone appeared once. The J gene is TRBJ1-6, the V gene TRBV30; TRBD1 is a possible D gene (6 bases). Looked up from germline, CDR1 is GTSNPN and CDR2 is SVGIG (reference sequence). V gave up 3 bases and J gave up 4 bases, with 16 bases separating them. The length of the CDR3 is 16 residues. The CDR3 DNA follows: TGTGCCTGGAGCGTAGGGGGTTCGGGGTATAATTCACCCCTCCACTTT. This translates into CAWSVGGSGYNSPLHF. Based on the CDR3 plus reference TRBV30 and TRBJ1-6, the full variable domain is SQTIHQWPATLVQPVGSPLSLECTVEGTSNPNLYWYRQAAGRGLQLLFYSVGIGQISSEVPQNLSASRPQDRQFILSSKKLLLSDSGFYLCAWSVGGSGYNSPLHFGNGTRLTVT.

The CDR3 sequence: CASSGAGASYEQYF. The CDR3 DNA sequence: TGTGCCAGCAGCGGGGCAGGAGCCTCCTACGAGCAGTACTTC. This chain uses TRBV5-4 with TRBJ2-7; the D gene is possibly TRBD1 (5 bases). V dropped 4 bases and J dropped 0 bases, with 11 bases sitting between them. This CDR3 comprises 14 residues. Germline-derived CDR1 and CDR2 are SGHNT and YYREEE (reference sequence).

The CDR3 spells CASRLSSGNTIYF. The CDR3 coding sequence is TGTGCCAGCAGACTCTCCTCTGGAAACACCATATATTTT. The chain recombines TRBV7-9 with TRBJ1-3; unclear D gene. Between the trimmed V and J ends, which lost 6 bases and 0 bases, there was a span of 6 bases. This CDR3 has 13 amino acids. CDR1 SEHNR and CDR2 FQNEAQ come from the germline V gene (reference sequence).